The 29 T cell receptor beta chains below come from one sample, sequenced in a study of cytomegalovirus exposure and HLA in healthy donors. This table comes from immunoSEQ multiplex PCR, and its TCRdb copy is limited to in-frame clones, with some not included. The table lists 100,000 to 150,000 clones, approximately 89% of them singletons. The specimen was PBMCs. The receptor source for this set is a woman aged 18-29 years in good health and CMV-seronegative.

V is TRBV19 and J is TRBJ1-6, with 8 bases lining up with TRBD1. Germline CDR1 LNHDA, CDR2 SQIVND (reference sequence). J was trimmed by 6 bases and V by 3 bases; bases with no gene match: 7. The CDR3 is 16 residues long. This CDR3 is CASSISRTGSNSPLHF. DNA of the CDR3: TGTGCCAGTAGTATCTCCCGGACAGGGTCTAATTCACCCCTCCACTTT.

The chain carries TRBV19 and TRBJ1-1, with TRBD1 matching 7 bases. The CDR3 covers 14 residues. V lost 3 bases and J lost 2; bases outside the gene matches: 3. Germline V gene sequence: CDR1 LNHDA, CDR2 SQIVND (reference sequence). The CDR3 DNA sequence: TGTGCCAGTAGTATTGCAGGGGGAAACACTGAAGCTTTCTTT. This encodes CASSIAGGNTEAFF.

The chain links TRBV27 to TRBJ2-1; 11 bases match TRBD2. The CDR3 sequence is 14 residues long. Per germline, CDR1 MNHEY and CDR2 SMNVEV (reference sequence). V shed 7 bases and J 7 bases; nucleotides not matched to a gene: 6. CDR3 region: CASTTSGGWNEQFF. The CDR3 nucleotides are TGTGCCAGCACCACTAGCGGGGGATGGAATGAGCAGTTCTTC.

This rearrangement joins TRBV9 to TRBJ2-7, with TRBD1 identical over 8 bases. CDR1 SGDLS and CDR2 YYNGEE come from the germline V gene. With V trimmed by 4 bases and J by 6 bases, 9 bases remained unmatched. The CDR3 spans 14 residues. Written as DNA, the CDR3 is TGTGCCAGCAGCCCCCGGACAGGGCAGGGCGAGCAGTACTTC. Translated, it gives CASSPRTGQGEQYF.

The rearrangement links TRBV19 to TRBJ1-5; D ambiguous. CDR3 length: 16 amino acids. Trimming stripped 5 bases from V and 0 bases from J, with 14 bases between. Germline assignment: CDR1 LNHDA and CDR2 SQIVND (reference sequence). The CDR3 DNA follows: TGTGCCAGTAGTTTCGCCAGGCTCTATAGCAATCAGCCCCAGCATTTT. Protein: CASSFARLYSNQPQHF.

This rearrangement joins TRBV7-2 to TRBJ2-3, with 10 bases fitting TRBD1. Trimming removed 5 bases from V and 6 bases from J; junction bases left unmatched: 5. CDR1 and CDR2 from the germline V gene are SGHTA and FQGNSA. The CDR3 covers 14 residues. This CDR3 is CASSIGTGADTQYF. The CDR3 DNA follows: TGTGCCAGCAGCATAGGGACAGGGGCCGATACGCAGTATTTT. Full variable domain (rest looked up from reference TRBV7-2 and TRBJ2-3): GAGVSQSPSNKVTEKGKDVELRCDPISGHTALYWYRQSLGQGLEFLIYFQGNSAPDKSGLPSDRFSAERTGGSVSTLTIQRTQQEDSAVYLCASSIGTGADTQYFGPGTRLTVL.

The V and J genes are TRBV7-2 and TRBJ2-7; TRBD2 matches at 8 bases. The CDR3 length is 16 residues. V shed 1 base and J 2 bases; nucleotides not matched to a gene: 7. Germline assignment: CDR1 SGHTA and CDR2 FQGNSA. In nucleotides, the CDR3 is TGTGCCAGCAGCTTAGAAGCCCTAGCGGGTACCTACGAGCAGTACTTC. Translation: CASSLEALAGTYEQYF.

The chain uses TRBV4-2 and TRBJ2-1; possibly TRBD1 for D (6 bases). Germline CDR1 reads LGHNA; CDR2 reads YNFKEQ. The CDR3 has 16 residues. The germline V and J ends were trimmed by 3 bases and 7 bases, with 19 bases remaining between them. CDR3 bases: TGTGCCAGCAGCCAGTCACAGGGTTATACGCGGAATGAGCAGTTCTTC. It yields the protein CASSQSQGYTRNEQFF.

The chain uses TRBV10-2 and TRBJ2-7, with a possible D match to TRBD2 (5 bases). Trimming removed 3 bases from V and 4 bases from J, with 16 bases in between. CDR1 is WSHSY and CDR2 is SAAADI in the germline V gene. The CDR3 totals 15 residues. The CDR3 loop reads CASSEVKNSGYEQYF. The CDR3 coding sequence is TGCGCCAGCAGTGAAGTTAAAAACTCGGGATACGAGCAGTACTTC.

J is TRBJ2-3 and V is TRBV5-8; TRBD2 might be the D (6 bases). Per germline, CDR1 SGHTS and CDR2 YDEGEE. V lost 0 bases and J 0 bases, leaving 14 bases between the germline ends. This CDR3 region has 17 residues. In DNA, the CDR3 is TGTGCCAGCAGCTTGGTCTCTAGCGCATTTAGCACAGATACGCAGTATTTT. It is translated as CASSLVSSAFSTDTQYF.

This chain joins TRBV5-1 and TRBJ1-3; D remains unclear. CDR1 is SGHRS, CDR2 YFSETQ, per germline. V shed 0 bases and J shed 4 bases, with 8 bases lying between them. This CDR3 comprises 14 residues. The CDR3 region has the DNA TGCGCCAGCAGCTTGGAGGATAGCGGAAACACCATATATTTT. Translated: CASSLEDSGNTIYF.

V usage is TRBV29-1 and J usage is TRBJ1-1, with D uncertain. This CDR3 has 13 residues. V dropped 7 bases and J dropped 6 bases, with 18 bases sitting between them. Germline V gene lookup returns CDR1 SQVTM and CDR2 ANQGSEA. CDR3: CSARGEFGPEAFF. CDR3 nucleotide sequence: TGCAGCGCCCGAGGCGAGTTTGGCCCTGAAGCTTTCTTT. Combining the CDR3 with reference TRBV29-1 and TRBJ1-1 gives the whole variable domain SAVISQKPSRDICQRGTSLTIQCQVDSQVTMMFWYRQQPGQSLTLIATANQGSEATYESGFVIDKFPISRPNLTFSTLTVSNMSPEDSSIYLCSARGEFGPEAFFGQGTRLTVV.

The chain employs TRBV6-5 and TRBJ1-6; a weak D match, TRBD1 (6 bases). CDR3 length: 15 amino acids. The V gene lost 5 bases and the J gene lost 3 bases, with 11 bases spanning the gap. Germline lookup yields CDR1 MNHEY and CDR2 SVGAGI. The chain's CDR3 is CASSPRTDYNSPLHF. CDR3 in DNA: TGTGCCAGCAGTCCGCGGACAGACTATAATTCACCCCTCCACTTT.

The chain employs TRBV27 and TRBJ2-7; 10 nucleotides align to TRBD1. Looked up from germline, CDR1 is MNHEY and CDR2 is SMNVEV (reference sequence). The CDR3 loop spans 12 amino acids. V lost 8 bases and J lost 6; bases outside the gene matches: 4. The CDR3 here is CASRDRGREQYF. CDR3 in DNA: TGTGCCAGCCGAGACAGGGGGCGCGAGCAGTACTTC.

The chain combines TRBV14 with TRBJ2-1, with 9 positions matching TRBD1. V shed 5 bases and J 11 bases; nucleotides not matched to a gene: 10. Germline values: CDR1 SGHDN, CDR2 FVKESK. The CDR3 has 14 amino acids. The CDR3 nucleotides read TGTGCCAGCAGCGTCGGGCTAACAGGGGGCAAGCAGTTCTTC. This codes for CASSVGLTGGKQFF.

This sequence joins TRBV5-4 and TRBJ1-3, with 7 bases identical to TRBD1. This CDR3 comprises 17 residues. Germline V lookup: CDR1 SGHNT, CDR2 YYREEE (reference sequence). The trim removed 4 bases at V and 2 bases at J, leaving 12 bases unmatched. CDR3 protein: CASSLEGGVGAGNTIYF. The CDR3 coding sequence is TGTGCCAGCAGCCTCGAAGGGGGCGTGGGTGCTGGAAACACCATATATTTT.

The chain carries TRBV29-1 and TRBJ1-5; tentative D call: TRBD1 (5 bases). Germline CDR1 SQVTM, CDR2 ANQGSEA. Trimming pared 4 bases from V and 2 bases from J, leaving 15 bases between. The length of the CDR3 is 15 residues. This CDR3 reads CSVAFATVGNQPQHF. In DNA form, the CDR3 reads TGCAGCGTTGCATTTGCGACAGTAGGCAATCAGCCCCAGCATTTT. The complete variable domain, with remaining parts taken from reference TRBV29-1 and TRBJ1-5, reads SAVISQKPSRDICQRGTSLTIQCQVDSQVTMMFWYRQQPGQSLTLIATANQGSEATYESGFVIDKFPISRPNLTFSTLTVSNMSPEDSSIYLCSVAFATVGNQPQHFGDGTRLSIL.

This chain joins TRBV5-1 and TRBJ1-2; TRBD1 matches at 7 bases. This CDR3 has 14 amino acids. Germline trimming cut 5 bases from V and 3 bases from J; bases unmatched to any gene: 7. Germline V gene lookup returns CDR1 SGHRS and CDR2 YFSETQ. The CDR3 sequence: CASRQGGNDYGYTF. The CDR3 bases are TGCGCCAGCAGGCAGGGGGGCAACGACTATGGCTACACCTTC.

The chain joins TRBV4-1 to TRBJ2-5; no definite D call. Germline values: CDR1 MGHRA, CDR2 YSYEKL. This CDR3 is built from 13 residues. Trimming left V 4 bases short and J 5 bases short, with 11 bases between. CDR3 amino acids: CASSLQIPETQYF. DNA of the CDR3: TGCGCCAGCAGCCTACAGATCCCGGAGACCCAGTACTTC.

The V gene is TRBV5-8, the J gene TRBJ2-2; 7 bases are a match to TRBD2. V lost 7 bases to trimming and J lost 4 bases; unmatched junction nucleotides: 10. The CDR3 has 15 amino acids. The germline V gene encodes CDR1 SGHTS and CDR2 YDEGEE. Here the CDR3 reads CASCWGGRITGELFF. Written as DNA, the CDR3 is TGTGCCAGCTGTTGGGGAGGGCGAATCACCGGGGAGCTGTTTTTT. Variable domain in full (rest from reference TRBV5-8 and TRBJ2-2): EAGVTQSPTHLIKTRGQQATLRCSPISGHTSVYWYQQALGLGLQFLLWYDEGEERNRGNFPPRFSGRQFPNYSSELNVNALELEDSALYLCASCWGGRITGELFFGEGSRLTVL.

The J gene is TRBJ1-6, the V gene TRBV11-2; no clear D. The CDR3 covers 15 residues. The V end lost 5 bases, the J end lost 3 bases, and 11 bases lay between the germline ends. Germline V gives CDR1 SGHAT, CDR2 FQNNGV. CDR3 DNA: TGTGCCAGCAGCCCTTTTTCCGGCTATAATTCACCCCTCCACTTT. Amino acid sequence: CASSPFSGYNSPLHF.

The chain employs TRBV5-1 and TRBJ1-1; no firm D call. The CDR3 extends over 15 amino acids. V was cut by 3 bases and J by 4 bases, with 16 bases left in between. From germline, CDR1 is SGHRS and CDR2 YFSETQ. CDR3 in amino acids: CASSSRILGSTEAFF. CDR3 nucleotides: TGCGCCAGCAGCTCGCGCATACTCGGGAGCACTGAAGCTTTCTTT.

This chain links TRBV6-1 with TRBJ1-4; D may be TRBD1 (6 bases). The CDR3 consists of 14 residues. From germline, CDR1 is MNHNS and CDR2 SASEGT. Trimming stripped 10 bases from V and 0 bases from J, with 12 bases between. The DNA for the CDR3 is TGTGCCATAACGGCAGGGGCAACTAATGAAAAACTGTTTTTT. Its translation: CAITAGATNEKLFF.

In this sample, this clone turned up once. V and J are TRBV19 and TRBJ1-1, with unresolved D. Between the trimmed V and J ends, which lost 5 bases and 1 base, there was a span of 5 bases. This CDR3 spans 12 amino acids. Germline-derived CDR1 and CDR2 are LNHDA and SQIVND (reference sequence). CDR3 sequence (DNA): TGTGCCAGTAGTGGCTGGAACACTGAAGCTTTCTTT. Its translation is CASSGWNTEAFF.

In DNA, the CDR3 is TGTGCCAGCAGACCCAATATTGGGCTACAAGAGACCCAGTACTTC. Translation: CASRPNIGLQETQYF. This chain links TRBV11-1 with TRBJ2-5; no clear D. V lost 6 bases to trimming and J lost 2 bases, with 16 bases between them. This CDR3 contains 15 residues. CDR1 and CDR2 from the germline V gene are SGHAT and FQDESV (reference sequence).

This clone was observed a handful of times. The rearrangement uses TRBV11-3 and TRBJ2-2, with 9 positions matching TRBD1. V shed 0 bases and J 4 bases; nucleotides not matched to a gene: 3. CDR1 is SGHNT and CDR2 is YENEEA in the germline V gene. The CDR3 totals 16 residues. The CDR3 DNA sequence: TGTGCCAGCAGCTTAGAACAGGGGGCTGTCACCGGGGAGCTGTTTTTT. Encoded protein: CASSLEQGAVTGELFF.

The V gene is TRBV7-3, the J gene TRBJ1-2, with 7 nucleotides matching TRBD1. Trimming removed 5 bases from V and 7 bases from J; junction bases left unmatched: 10. The germline CDR1 and CDR2 sequences are SGHTA and FQGTGA. The CDR3 extends over 14 amino acids. The CDR3 loop is CASSASGTARGYTF. The CDR3 DNA is TGTGCCAGCAGCGCCTCCGGGACAGCTCGTGGCTACACCTTC.

The chain recombines TRBV9 with TRBJ2-2; tentatively, D is TRBD1 (5 bases). Germline CDR1 reads SGDLS; CDR2 reads YYNGEE. CDR3 length equals 16 residues. V was cut by 0 bases and J by 4 bases, with 13 bases left in between. The CDR3 sequence: CASSVGRVGITGELFF. As DNA, the CDR3 is TGTGCCAGCAGCGTAGGCAGGGTCGGCATCACCGGGGAGCTGTTTTTT.

The gene calls are TRBV2 and TRBJ1-1, with D maybe TRBD1 (5 bases). Germline loops: CDR1 SNHLY, CDR2 FYNNEI. Trimming stripped 6 bases from V and 11 bases from J, with 22 bases between. CDR3 length equals 14 residues. CDR3: CASSPENPHRGAFF. CDR3 nucleotides: TGTGCCAGCAGCCCCGAAAACCCCCATCGGGGGGCTTTCTTT.